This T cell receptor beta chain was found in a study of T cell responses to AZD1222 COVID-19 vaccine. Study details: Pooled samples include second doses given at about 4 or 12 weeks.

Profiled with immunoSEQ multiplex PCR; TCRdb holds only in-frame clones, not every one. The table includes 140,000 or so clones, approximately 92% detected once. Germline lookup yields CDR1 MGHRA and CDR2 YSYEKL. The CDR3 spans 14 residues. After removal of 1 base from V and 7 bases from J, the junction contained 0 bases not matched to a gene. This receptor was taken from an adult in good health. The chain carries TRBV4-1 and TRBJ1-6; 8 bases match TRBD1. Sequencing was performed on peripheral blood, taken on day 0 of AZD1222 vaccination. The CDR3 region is CASSQGTGNSPLHF. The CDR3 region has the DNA TGCGCCAGCAGCCAAGGGACAGGGAATTCACCCCTCCACTTT.